This entry concerns a single T cell receptor (beta chain). At one end the junction does not follow the germline gene, possibly because of a read error. These data are taken from a study of shared clonotypes between healthy human individuals. The CDR3 contains 15 residues. Germline CDR1 and CDR2: SQVTM and ANQGSEA. Sorted-subset replicate PCR reactions were performed with approximately 0.2 ug DNA, corresponding to roughly 29,000 T cell genomes. The assay was immunoSEQ multiplex PCR, and TCRdb's table has in-frame clones only and misses some. The sample lists some 1,900,000 clones, less than 95% occurring once. Naivety among CD8 cells was defined by CD45RO negativity and positive CCR7 selection, thereby excluding terminally differentiated effector memory CD45RA+ cells. The donor population consisted of healthy HIV-negative adults with no recent acute infections or vaccinations.

The TCR sequence derives from a man aged 18 to 35 in good health. The sample consisted of naive CD8+ T cells sorted from blood. The rearrangement uses TRBV29-1 and TRBJ1-3; D unresolved. Written as DNA, the CDR3 is TGCAGCGTAGAAGGTTGGGGAAACTCTGGAAACACCATATATTTT. This codes for CSVEGWGNSGNTIYF.